Below, one TCR beta chain is given with its context. Its specificity is not known. The data stem from a study of post-analysis software for immune sequencing data. General observations from the study: Patients carried 4 or 5 TRBV segments more frequently than controls did, and TRBV5-6, TRBV5-1 and TRBV20-1 were among them.

Sequencing libraries made from TCR beta cDNA carried unique molecular identifiers. TCRdb recomputed calls from the PCR reads with MiXCR, one row per CDR3 protein. The sample shows 450,000 or so distinct CDR3 sequences, roughly 45% of them seen only once. CDR3 length equals 18 residues. Germline CDR1 is KGHSH and CDR2 is LQKENI. V shed 3 bases and J 4 bases; nucleotides not matched to a gene: 9. Material for sequencing was blood. The source is a girl between 5 and 17 years old with multiple sclerosis. The J gene is TRBJ2-3, the V gene TRBV18; 14 nucleotides line up with TRBD2. CDR3 sequence reads: CASSPLQPGLAGADTQYF. The DNA for the CDR3 is TGTGCCAGCTCACCGCTGCAACCGGGACTAGCGGGAGCAGATACGCAGTATTTT. The full variable domain, its missing parts supplied by reference TRBV18 and TRBJ2-3, is NAGVMQNPRHLVRRRGQEARLRCSPMKGHSHVYWYRQLPEEGLKFMVYLQKENIIDESGMPKERFSAEFPKEGPSILRIQQVVRGDSAAYFCASSPLQPGLAGADTQYFGPGTRLTVL.